The present TCR beta chain was sequenced within a study of OX40 agonist ivuxolimab in advanced cancers. Study summary: Participants averaged roughly 60 years of age (range 23 to 79) and were over 75% male. Participants could have had prior anti-PD-1, anti-PD-L1 or anti-CTLA-4 therapy, and less than 45% had some.

Data came from immunoSEQ multiplex PCR; TCRdb stores just in-frame clones and leaves some out. Counted here are 60,000 to 65,000 clones, about nine tenths occurring once; the ten biggest clones make up approximately 25%. J lost 4 bases, V lost 2 bases, and 8 bases had no gene match. Per germline, CDR1 SGHVS and CDR2 FQNEAQ. The CDR3 covers 16 residues. This clone was observed a single time. Its target is unknown. General study points: Averaging showed that CD8+ T cells had more expanded clones than CD4+ did.

V gene TRBV7-8 combines with J gene TRBJ2-4; the match to TRBD1 covers 7 bases. This sequence originates from an adult with an advanced solid tumor such as melanoma, head and neck, liver or kidney cancer. The input for sequencing was CD4+ or CD8+ T cells sorted from blood, taken in a trial of the OX40 agonist ivuxolimab. The CDR3 DNA reads TGTGCCAGCAGCTTAATCCCCGGGACAGAGAAAAACATTCAGTACTTC. Protein: CASSLIPGTEKNIQYF.